The T cell receptor (beta chain) described here comes from a study of T cells after yellow fever vaccination (dated by TCRdb to about 2019). Some background on the complete study: The SMART-Seq v4 Ultra Low Input RNA kit was used to prepare libraries from fractions with low cell numbers. Bulk PBMC replicates and cell subsets were isolated from blood drawn at multiple timepoints before and after both primary and secondary immunization. To follow T-cell clones before and after both primary and booster YFV17D yellow fever vaccination, bulk TCR alpha and beta repertoires underwent longitudinal sequencing. Two healthy male donors made up the cohort, one aged 18 to 30 years and the other aged 30 to 40 years. Overall study results and their limits: The secondary T-cell response was found to be weaker but faster than the primary response, with a peak reached on day 5 rather than on day 15. The study included only a couple of donors, which limits how far the findings can be generalized. Computational filtering was required because FACS-sorted repertoires could contain abundant contaminating clonotypes from the bulk population. Most clones expanded after primary vaccination were re-detected after the booster (around 96% of CD4 and around 88% of CD8), suggesting broad memory maintenance. A small fraction of clonotypes appeared in both the CD4 and CD8 compartments, likely as a result of convergent recombination.

The sample's treatment or condition label, decoded: live attenuated yellow fever vaccine strain. A standard Ficoll-Paque protocol was used to isolate PBMCs from peripheral blood. Dynabeads CD4 and CD8 positive selection kits were used to isolate the CD4 and CD8 T-cell fractions. RNA was extracted with TriZol from bulk PBMCs, CD4 and CD8 fractions, and dextramer-positive and dextramer-negative fractions. Sequencing instrument: Illumina NovaSeq 6000. TCR cDNA was synthesized by 5'RACE template switching, which introduced a universal primer site and unique molecular identifiers. Priming of cDNA synthesis was performed from both the TCR alpha and TCR beta constant segments. Library amplification used two PCR steps, and the second PCR step added sample barcodes and sequencing adapters. Sequencing of libraries was performed on Illumina HiSeq 2500 (2x100 bp) or NovaSeq (2x150 bp). From the authors' description of their analysis: MIGEC was used to demultiplex reads and collapse the reads into UMI consensus sequences, and MiXCR was used for V(D)J alignment. Vaccine-responding clonotypes were defined with edgeR using replicate PBMC samples, requiring FDR below 0.01 and a log2 fold change above 5 up to day 15. Each bulk clonotype was labeled CD4 or CD8 based on which sequenced repertoire, CD4 or CD8, contained the clonotype at higher abundance. Through fastp at Q25 and MiXCR, TCRdb rebuilt clones from the public reads, retaining in-frame beta chains. Under each unique CDR3 protein, matching rows form one entry showing the most common genes and DNA. The V and J calls here are based on TCRdb, not the publication. Counted in this sample were approximately 260,000 distinct CDR3 sequences; 5.2% of them appeared once. The ten largest clones add up to 2.5% to 4% of the sample.

Notes on this clonotype: The antigen this receptor binds is unknown. Per-nucleotide qualities are absent, and no much larger clonotype sits a single base away.

The TCR sequence derives from a young man who received the YFV17D yellow fever vaccine. The specimen was CD4+ T cells sorted from PBMCs, collected on the day of the yellow fever booster vaccination.

This receptor has the CDR3 CASSSTVNGELFF. The nucleotide sequence reads TGTGCCAGCAGCTCAACGGTCAACGGGGAGCTGTTTTTT. Here the chain combines TRBV7-9 and TRBJ2-2; too little of a D gene remains to name it. CDR1 and CDR2 are drawn from the germline V gene (reference sequence): SEHNR, FQNEAQ. From the cysteine through the phenylalanine, the CDR3 covers 13 amino acids. Left in the record is the CDR3 DNA by itself, 39 bases read in frame from the first base. The junction shows trimming of 4 bases on V and 7 bases on J, plus 10 bases between the germline ends.